This is a list of T cell receptor beta chains from one sample in a study of human T cells and chemical hapten exposure. TCRdb itself ran the RACE reads through MiXCR, one entry per CDR3 protein. The top ten hold roughly 3.2% of the sample, which has fewer than 130,000 distinct CDR3 sequences, 9.5% to 11% seen once. The material sequenced was whole blood, taken in connection with sensitization to the hapten diphenylcyclopropenone (DPC). Source of these receptors: a woman aged 40 to 55 with alopecia areata. Some clones in this sample may be carry-over from other donors' samples. The CDR3 runs from the conserved cysteine through the conserved F or W. D genes are given only for firm matches. The size field is filled for only some rows; it gives once, few, many or a size class.

J gene,clone size,D gene,V gene,CDR3 DNA,CDR3 protein
TRBJ2-1,few,-,TRBV19,TGTGCCAGTAGTATCCGGGACTTGCGGACAAACAATGAGCAGTTCTTC,CASSIRDLRTNNEQFF
TRBJ2-2,-,TRBD2,TRBV4-2,TGTGCCAGCAGCTTGCTAGCGGGAGATTTGACCGGGGAGCTGTTTTTT,CASSLLAGDLTGELFF
TRBJ2-1,few,TRBD1,TRBV7-6,TGTGCCAGCAGATACCGGGACAGGGTTGGTGAGCAGTTCTTC,CASRYRDRVGEQFF
TRBJ1-3,-,-,TRBV4-2,TGTGCCAGCAGCACCGGGACAACTGGAAACACCATATATTTT,CASSTGTTGNTIYF
TRBJ2-1,many,-,TRBV7-3,TGTGCCAGCAGCATCAGGACCCCCTCCTACAATGAGCAGTTCTTC,CASSIRTPSYNEQFF
TRBJ2-3,many,TRBD2,TRBV6-4,TGTGCCAGCAGTGCCTCGCGGGGGGGACCAGATACGCAGTATTTT,CASSASRGGPDTQYF
TRBJ1-2,many,-,TRBV10-3,TGTGCCATCAGTGAGATTTATCAGAACTATGGCTACACCTTC,CAISEIYQNYGYTF
TRBJ1-2,-,TRBD1,TRBV27,TGTGCCAGCAGTGCGGACAGGGGGTCTCTCTACACCTTC,CASSADRGSLYTF
TRBJ2-5,few,TRBD2,TRBV9,TGTGCCAGCAGCGTAGTAGCGAGCGGGGGGGCCGTGGAGGAGACCCAGTACTTC,CASSVVASGGAVEETQYF
TRBJ2-7,many,-,TRBV20-1,TGCAGTGCTACTGCTGGGGGCTCCTACGAGCAGTACTTC,CSATAGGSYEQYF
TRBJ2-1,many,TRBD1,TRBV7-2,TGTGCCAGCAGCCTGGGACAGGGTGGCTCCTACAATGAGCAGTTCTTC,CASSLGQGGSYNEQFF
TRBJ1-6,many,-,TRBV4-3,TGCGCCAGCAGCCTAAAAGAACCCTCGGGACACGGTCCTAATTCACCCCTCCACTTT,CASSLKEPSGHGPNSPLHF
TRBJ1-2,-,TRBD1,TRBV7-2,TGTGCCAGCAGCTCACAGGGGCCGCCCTATGGCTACACCTTC,CASSSQGPPYGYTF
TRBJ2-5,many,TRBD2,TRBV6-2/TRBV6-3,TGTGCCAGCAGTGGCGGACTAGCGGCCATACGGACCCAGTACTTC,CASSGGLAAIRTQYF
TRBJ2-7,many,-,TRBV6-5,TGTGCCAGCAGTTCCCCCGGGGCAGGGGAGCAGTACTTC,CASSSPGAGEQYF
TRBJ2-1,-,TRBD2,TRBV29-1,TGCAGCGTTGGAATAGCGGGGGCCGACTCCTACAATGAGCAGTTCTTC,CSVGIAGADSYNEQFF
TRBJ2-5,many,-,TRBV12-3/TRBV12-4,TGTGCCAGCAGCCGCGGGACCGAGACCCAGTACTTC,CASSRGTETQYF
TRBJ2-6,few,-,TRBV5-4,TGTGCCAGCAGCCGAGCGCAGGGTAGCGCCTCTGGGGCCAACGTCCTGACTTTC,CASSRAQGSASGANVLTF
TRBJ2-7,few,-,TRBV30,TGTGCCTGGAGTAGACAGGTCAACGAGCAGTACTTC,CAWSRQVNEQYF
TRBJ2-3,-,-,TRBV7-2,TGTGCCAGCAGCTTAGGCTCGGGAGCTGTCGCAGATACGCAGTATTTT,CASSLGSGAVADTQYF
TRBJ2-5,many,TRBD1,TRBV11-2,TGTGCCAGCACCAGGGGGTCGGCAGGGGGTCTGGAGACCCAGTACTTC,CASTRGSAGGLETQYF
TRBJ2-2,many,-,TRBV12-3/TRBV12-4,TGTGCCAGCACCTCCGGGTTCGGGGAGCTGTTTTTT,CASTSGFGELFF
TRBJ1-5,many,-,TRBV6-5,TGTGCCAGCAAGGCAGGGGATCAGCCCCAGCATTTT,CASKAGDQPQHF
TRBJ2-1,medium-sized,-,TRBV12-3/TRBV12-4,TGTGCCAGCAGCTTAGGGGGGAATGAGCAGTTCTTC,CASSLGGNEQFF
TRBJ1-1,-,-,TRBV29-1,TGCAGCGTTGTCCCCGGGGCAGATGAAGCTTTCTTT,CSVVPGADEAFF
TRBJ2-7,many,TRBD1,TRBV18,TGTGCCAGCTCACCTAGGACAGGGGATGCCTACGAGCAGTACTTC,CASSPRTGDAYEQYF
TRBJ2-5,few,-,TRBV29-1,TGCAGCGTGCAGGAGGGGGGCCGTAGAGAGACCCAGTACTTC,CSVQEGGRRETQYF
TRBJ2-1,-,TRBD1,TRBV28,TGTGCCAGCAGTTTAGGCCCCAGGGACAGGGGACTGAGCTCCTACAATGAGCAGTTCTTC,CASSLGPRDRGLSSYNEQFF
TRBJ1-1,few,-,TRBV12-3/TRBV12-4,TGTGCCAGCAGTCCCCCGAGGGGGGAGAACACTGAAGCTTTCTTT,CASSPPRGENTEAFF
TRBJ1-6,many,-,TRBV3-1,TGTGCCAGCAGCCAGGGGACGGGGAATTCACCCCTCCACTTT,CASSQGTGNSPLHF
TRBJ2-1,-,TRBD2,TRBV12-3/TRBV12-4,TGTGCCAGCAGGAGAGAAGTAGCGGGGGGGCCGGCCTACAATGAGCAGTTCTTC,CASRREVAGGPAYNEQFF
TRBJ1-1,many,-,TRBV12-3/TRBV12-4,TGTGCCAGCAGTCTCACACAGGGGAACACTGAAGCTTTCTTT,CASSLTQGNTEAFF
TRBJ2-1,-,-,TRBV11-1,TGTGCCAGCAGCTTAGTAGCGGCTAACAATGAGCAGTTCTTC,CASSLVAANNEQFF
TRBJ2-5,-,-,TRBV7-2,TGTGCCAGCAGCTTAGCTTCTAGCGTTCAAGAGACCCAGTACTTC,CASSLASSVQETQYF
TRBJ2-3,many,-,TRBV15,TGTGCCACCAGCAGAGGGGTAGACCTGGGGACAGATACGCAGTATTTT,CATSRGVDLGTDTQYF
TRBJ1-2,-,-,TRBV12-3/TRBV12-4,TGTGCCAGCAGCCGGGACGGGATCTATGGCTACACCTTC,CASSRDGIYGYTF
TRBJ1-1,few,-,TRBV29-1,TGCAGTGTGTTTCGAGAGAACACTGAAGCTTTCTTT,CSVFRENTEAFF
TRBJ1-2,-,-,TRBV7-9,TGTGCCAGCAGCTTGGGGCAGGGGACTTATCTTGCCCTCTATGGCTACACCTTC,CASSLGQGTYLALYGYTF
TRBJ2-7,many,-,TRBV10-3,TGTGCCATCAAGGAAGGGGCAGGGACCTACGAGCAGTACTTC,CAIKEGAGTYEQYF
TRBJ2-3,few,-,TRBV7-2,TGTGCCAGCAGCTTTCGGGTAGGCACAGATACGCAGTATTTT,CASSFRVGTDTQYF
TRBJ2-5,-,TRBD2,TRBV7-2,TGTGCCAGCAGCCGAACCTCTAGCGGGGGCTCAGAGACCCAGTACTTC,CASSRTSSGGSETQYF
TRBJ1-2,many,TRBD1,TRBV5-1,TGCGCCAGCAGCTCCCCAGGGGGGGACAGGGGGCCAGAGGACTATGGCTACACCTTC,CASSSPGGDRGPEDYGYTF
TRBJ2-1,few,-,TRBV6-1,TGTGCCAGCAGTGATCGGCAGGGTTACAATGAGCAGTTCTTC,CASSDRQGYNEQFF
TRBJ2-5,-,-,TRBV12-3/TRBV12-4,TGTGCCAGTTCCCGACAGAGATGGGAGACCCAGTACTTC,CASSRQRWETQYF
TRBJ2-3,many,TRBD2,TRBV7-9,TGTGCCAGCAGCTCCCCGCCGGGGGGGACCGGCAAAGATACGCAGTATTTT,CASSSPPGGTGKDTQYF
TRBJ1-5,few,-,TRBV7-9,TGTGCCAGCAGCTTAGCGATAGGGTACAATCAGCCCCAGCATTTT,CASSLAIGYNQPQHF
TRBJ2-5,many,TRBD2,TRBV19,TGTGCCAGTAGTATATCGACTAGCGGGATGGAGACCCAGTACTTC,CASSISTSGMETQYF
TRBJ1-4,few,TRBD1,TRBV25-1,TGTGCCAGCCAGGGACAGGGCCTTGGAAAACTGTTTTTT,CASQGQGLGKLFF
TRBJ2-7,few,TRBD1,TRBV27,TGTGCCAGCAGTTTATGGGGAAGAGGGACAGTAGCAGCCAGCGGTCCCTCCTCCTACGAGCAGTACTTC,CASSLWGRGTVAASGPSSYEQYF
TRBJ1-1,-,-,TRBV30,TGTGCGGGGGGCGAGAACACTGAAGCTTTCTTT,CAGGENTEAFF
TRBJ2-5,-,TRBD2,TRBV18,TGTGCCAGCTCACCAGAGACGGGGGGGATGGAAGAGACCCAGTACTTC,CASSPETGGMEETQYF
TRBJ2-7,many,TRBD2,TRBV20-1,TGCAGTGCTCTCAGGACTAGCGGAACCTACGAGCAGTACTTC,CSALRTSGTYEQYF
TRBJ2-1,-,TRBD2,TRBV20-1,TGCAGTGCTAGTGGACTAGCGGGAGGGCTTGAGCAGTTCTTC,CSASGLAGGLEQFF
TRBJ2-7,-,TRBD2,TRBV28,TGTGCCAGCGGACTAGCGGGCACATCGCGGGAGCAGTACTTC,CASGLAGTSREQYF
TRBJ2-1,many,TRBD2,TRBV11-3,TGTGCCAGCAGCTTAGCGGGAGGCGCTTCGAGGATTGAGCAGTTCTTC,CASSLAGGASRIEQFF
TRBJ1-2,many,TRBD1,TRBV18,TGTGCCAGCTCAGCAGGACAGGGTCGAGGCGGCTACACCTTC,CASSAGQGRGGYTF
TRBJ2-5,many,-,TRBV30,TGTGCCTGGAGTGGGCGGCAAGAGACCCAGTACTTC,CAWSGRQETQYF
TRBJ2-7,-,TRBD2,TRBV13,TGTGCCAGCAGCCCCCGGACTAGCGGGAGATACGAGCAGTACTTC,CASSPRTSGRYEQYF